The T cell receptor (beta chain) under discussion was sequenced for a study of control samples from healthy donors and cancer patients. Assay: immunoSEQ multiplex PCR; the TCRdb copy retains only in-frame clones and omits some. The sample yields about 180,000 clones, roughly 92% seen once. Germline lookup yields CDR1 SGDLS and CDR2 YYNGEE. The CDR3 extends over 14 amino acids. V gave up 3 bases and J gave up 3 bases, with 7 bases separating them. The chain uses TRBV9 and TRBJ2-6; no firm D call. The sample was blood. The TCR comes from a woman between 18 and 30 years old in good health. As DNA, the CDR3 is TGTGCCAGCAGCGAAAAGGTTGGGGCCAACGTCCTGACTTTC. It translates to CASSEKVGANVLTF.